The next 13 T cell receptor beta chains were all read from a single sample in a study of patients and donors after allogeneic stem cell transplantation. TCRdb used MiXCR to reprocess the RT-PCR reads, holding one entry per CDR3 protein. The sample lists 390,000 or so distinct CDR3 sequences; roughly 17% were seen once. The sample comprised blood, either unsorted or a sorted T cell fraction (not recorded which). The receptors were gathered from a human donor who was either an allogeneic HSCT recipient or a stem cell or donor lymphocyte infusion donor (not recorded which). It is not recorded whose cells these are; they may come from a transplant donor.

This sequence joins TRBV9 and TRBJ2-1; D gene unclear. Germline CDR1 is SGDLS and CDR2 is YYNGEE. The CDR3 spans 15 residues. Between the trimmed V and J ends, which lost 0 bases and 6 bases, there was a span of 13 bases. This CDR3 is CASSVGPSLINEQFF. The CDR3 region has the DNA TGTGCCAGCAGCGTAGGCCCCTCCCTCATCAATGAGCAGTTCTTC.

This clonotype came up a few times. This rearrangement joins TRBV2 to TRBJ2-7, with 7 bases matching TRBD2. Per the germline V gene, CDR1 is SNHLY and CDR2 is FYNNEI. The V and J ends lost 0 bases and 1 base, in that order; junction bases with no gene match: 6. The CDR3 is made up of 16 amino acids. CDR3 coding DNA: TGTGCCAGCAGTGAAGCGCACCCGGGGGGATCCTACGAGCAGTACTTC. Amino acid sequence: CASSEAHPGGSYEQYF.

The chain is built from TRBV3-1 and TRBJ2-7; weak D call: TRBD2 (6 bases). Trimming stripped 4 bases from V and 5 bases from J, with 12 bases between. In germline, CDR1 is LGHDT, CDR2 YNNKEL (reference sequence). There are 13 residues in the CDR3. The CDR3 DNA follows: TGTGCCAGCAGCCGGAGGGCAACCGACGAGCAGTACTTC. Its protein product is CASSRRATDEQYF.

The rearrangement links TRBV7-2 to TRBJ2-1; TRBD1 aligns across 8 bases. The ends lost 5 bases at V and 4 bases at J; junction bases unmatched: 13. CDR3 length: 17 residues. From germline, CDR1 is SGHTA and CDR2 FQGNSA. The CDR3 region has the DNA TGTGCCAGCAGCCTTAGCTGGGACAGGAGATCTTACAATGAGCAGTTCTTC. It specifies CASSLSWDRRSYNEQFF.

The chain joins TRBV12-3 or TRBV12-4 to TRBJ1-1, with D hard to call. Trimming pared 4 bases from V and 0 bases from J, leaving 12 bases between. The CDR3 totals 15 residues. The CDR3 DNA sequence: TGTGCCAGCAGTTACCGCGGTCCATTGAACACTGAAGCTTTCTTT. Its translation is CASSYRGPLNTEAFF.

There are many counts of this clonotype. The chain is built from TRBV4-2 and TRBJ2-5; no reliable D call. CDR3 size: 16 residues. The germline V gene has CDR1 LGHNA and CDR2 YNFKEQ. Trimming removed 0 bases at V and 5 bases at J, with 16 bases between. The CDR3 is CASSQDRGSTLETQYF. The CDR3 DNA is TGTGCCAGCAGCCAAGATCGTGGTAGCACCCTGGAGACCCAGTACTTC.

The chain joins TRBV6-1 to TRBJ1-2; D may be TRBD1 (6 bases). CDR3 length: 14 residues. Germline V gene data show CDR1 as MNHNS and CDR2 as SASEGT. Trimming took 6 bases from V and 8 from J, leaving 19 bases between them. In DNA, the CDR3 is TGTGCCAGCAGCGCCGACAAGCGGGGGCTGGGCTACACCTTC. This translates into CASSADKRGLGYTF.

The rearrangement uses TRBV3-1 and TRBJ1-1; the match to TRBD1 covers 10 bases. CDR3 length equals 16 residues. Germline CDR1 is LGHDT and CDR2 is YNNKEL (reference sequence). Trimming at V came to 4 bases and at J to 1 base, leaving 6 bases not matched to a gene. CDR3 region: CASSLRTGGSNTEAFF. For the CDR3, the DNA is TGTGCCAGCAGCCTTCGGACAGGGGGTTCGAACACTGAAGCTTTCTTT.

The rearrangement joins TRBV18 to TRBJ2-6, with D perhaps matching TRBD1 (5 bases). The CDR3 spans 16 residues. CDR1 KGHSH and CDR2 LQKENI come from the germline V gene. V lost 8 bases and J lost 0, with 14 bases in between. CDR3 region: CASVGQGSSGANVLTF. As DNA, the CDR3 is TGTGCCAGCGTGGGGCAAGGAAGCTCTGGGGCCAACGTCCTGACTTTC.

This chain links TRBV11-3 with TRBJ2-5; D unresolved. Germline V CDR1 and CDR2: SGHNT, YENEEA. V was trimmed by 7 bases and J by 1 base, leaving 16 bases between them. The CDR3 has 15 amino acids. The CDR3 sequence is CASTSGQVGQETQYF. The CDR3 nucleotides are TGTGCCAGCACCTCAGGTCAGGTTGGCCAAGAGACCCAGTACTTC. Based on the CDR3 plus reference TRBV11-3 and TRBJ2-5, the full variable domain is EAGVVQSPRYKIIEKKQPVAFWCNPISGHNTLYWYLQNLGQGPELLIRYENEEAVDDSQLPKDRFSAERLKGVDSTLKIQPAELGDSAVYLCASTSGQVGQETQYFGPGTRLLVL.

The chain is built from TRBV4-1 and TRBJ2-7, with 7 bases matching TRBD2. The germline V gene has CDR1 MGHRA and CDR2 YSYEKL. The trim removed 3 bases at V and 0 bases at J, leaving 14 bases unmatched. The CDR3 totals 18 residues. DNA of the CDR3: TGCGCCAGCAGCCATCTATGGAGGCGGGAGAGGAGCTCCTACGAGCAGTACTTC. It specifies CASSHLWRRERSSYEQYF.

V gene TRBV28 combines with J gene TRBJ2-7; 10 bases align to TRBD1. Trimming took 7 bases from V and 3 from J; bases not matched to a gene: 12. Germline-derived CDR1 and CDR2 are MDHEN and SYDVKM. This CDR3 region has 16 residues. The CDR3 spells CASINGVGTGDYEQYF. CDR3 in DNA: TGTGCCAGCATAAACGGGGTAGGGACAGGGGACTACGAGCAGTACTTC.

The rearrangement links TRBV7-8 to TRBJ1-5, with 10 bases lining up with TRBD1. The CDR3 is 16 amino acids. V trimming: 5 bases; J trimming: 1 base; junction bases outside the gene matches: 5. Germline V gene lookup returns CDR1 SGHVS and CDR2 FQNEAQ. CDR3 residues: CASSPGQGKSNQPQHF. The CDR3 nucleotides read TGTGCCAGCAGCCCGGGACAGGGGAAAAGCAATCAGCCCCAGCATTTT.